A selection of T cell receptor beta chains follows, all from one sample in a study of cytomegalovirus exposure and HLA in healthy donors. The repertoire was sequenced with immunoSEQ multiplex PCR; TCRdb's copy has only in-frame clones and lacks some. The table records some 170,000 clones, roughly 81% of them present only once. The sequencing input was PBMCs. Receptor source: a woman aged 18-35 years in good health and CMV-seropositive. Each CDR3 is given with its conserved first and last residue. The D gene is left open where the match is weak. The size field is filled for only some rows; it gives once, few, many or a size class.

-	TRBV7-2	-	TRBJ1-2	TGTGCCAGCAGCGCAAACGGGATTTCAGCTAACTATGGCTACACCTTC	CASSANGISANYGYTF
-	TRBV6-1	-	TRBJ2-7	TGTGCCAGCAGTGATGACACCGAGCAGTACTTC	CASSDDTEQYF
-	TRBV19	once	TRBJ1-1	TGTGCCAGTAGTATATTTGCGGCCAGCACCCTGAACACTGAAGCTTTCTTT	CASSIFAASTLNTEAFF
TRBD2	TRBV2	-	TRBJ2-7	TGTGCCAGCAGCGAACCTAGCGGGGGGGCCGAGAACTACGAGCAGTACTTC	CASSEPSGGAENYEQYF
-	TRBV5-1	-	TRBJ2-7	TGCGCCAGCAGCCCGGAGGTCAGGCACTCCTACGAGCAGTACTTC	CASSPEVRHSYEQYF
TRBD1	TRBV2	once	TRBJ2-7	TGTGCCAGCAGTGAAGGTCCAGGGGGCTTTTACGAGCAGTACTTC	CASSEGPGGFYEQYF
-	TRBV4-2	-	TRBJ2-7	TGTGCCAGCAGCCAAGATCTATCGACATATACGTCGAAGCAGTACTTC	CASSQDLSTYTSKQYF
TRBD2	TRBV7-6	-	TRBJ2-5	TGTGCCAGCAGCCCGGTTAGCGGGGCCTACCAAGAGACCCAGTACTTC	CASSPVSGAYQETQYF
TRBD1	TRBV25-1	-	TRBJ1-2	TGTGCCAGCAGTGAATGGGGGACAGACTATGGCTACACCTTC	CASSEWGTDYGYTF
-	TRBV5-1	-	TRBJ2-3	TGCGCCAGCAGTCAAGAAACTAGTTCTAGCACAGATACGCAGTATTTT	CASSQETSSSTDTQYF
TRBD1	TRBV6-5	-	TRBJ2-7	TGTGCCAGCAGTTACGACGGGACAGGGACCTACGAGCAGTACTTC	CASSYDGTGTYEQYF
-	TRBV5-1	-	TRBJ1-2	TGCGCCAGCAGCTCGCCGAGGTCCTATGGCTACACCTTC	CASSSPRSYGYTF
TRBD2	TRBV6-5	-	TRBJ2-4	TGTGCCAGCAGCCTGGGACTAGCGGGGGACATTCAGTACTTC	CASSLGLAGDIQYF
TRBD1	TRBV27	-	TRBJ1-1	TGTGCCAGCAGTTCAGACAGGGTTATGTGGACTGAAGCTTTCTTT	CASSSDRVMWTEAFF
-	TRBV4-1	-	TRBJ1-1	TGCGCCAGCAGCCAAGTATTCGGGAACACTGAAGCTTTCTTT	CASSQVFGNTEAFF
TRBD1	TRBV4-3	-	TRBJ1-2	TGCGCCAGCAGCCAAGATCTACAGGGGGCATATGGCTACACCTTC	CASSQDLQGAYGYTF
-	TRBV5-6	-	TRBJ2-5	TGTGCCAGCAGCTCAATGATACTCGGTACGCAAGAGACCCAGTACTTC	CASSSMILGTQETQYF
TRBD1	TRBV11-2	-	TRBJ2-1	TGTGCCAGCAACCTACAGGGGGGCTCCTACAATGAGCAGTTCTTC	CASNLQGGSYNEQFF
-	TRBV6-5	-	TRBJ1-1	TGTGCCAGCAGTTACCACAGGAACACTGAAGCTTTCTTT	CASSYHRNTEAFF
TRBD2	TRBV7-9	once	TRBJ2-3	TGTGCCAGCAGCTTAGAGCGGGGAAGTACAGATACGCAGTATTTT	CASSLERGSTDTQYF
-	TRBV7-8	few	TRBJ2-7	TGTGCCAGCAGCTCCCGGGCCCTGACAGGTTACGAGCAGTACTTC	CASSSRALTGYEQYF
-	TRBV13	-	TRBJ2-5	TGTGCCAGCAGCTCCCTAGAGGGAGAGACCCAGTACTTC	CASSSLEGETQYF
TRBD1	TRBV6-5	-	TRBJ2-2	TGTGCCAGCAGTTACTCCCGGACAGGGGACACCGGGGAGCTGTTTTTT	CASSYSRTGDTGELFF
-	TRBV19	-	TRBJ1-4	TGTGCCAGTAGTACTAGATACCTGGATGAAAAACTGTTTTTT	CASSTRYLDEKLFF
TRBD1	TRBV28	-	TRBJ1-1	TGTGCCAGCAGTTTCTATGCCGTTGACAGGGGGTATGAAGCTTTCTTT	CASSFYAVDRGYEAFF
-	TRBV6-4	-	TRBJ1-6	TGTGCCAGCAGTGACAGTCCCTGGCGGGGGTCACCCCTCCACTTT	CASSDSPWRGSPLHF
TRBD1	TRBV27	few	TRBJ1-1	TGTGCCAGCAGAAGGGGGCGCGGAAACACTGAAGCTTTCTTT	CASRRGRGNTEAFF
TRBD1	TRBV7-9	-	TRBJ1-1	TGTGCCAGCAGCTCGCAACAGGGGGCGACTGAAGCTTTCTTT	CASSSQQGATEAFF
TRBD2	TRBV5-1	-	TRBJ2-5	TGCGCCAGCAGCTTGGCCGAGCGGGGGGGCGGAGAGACCCAGTACTTC	CASSLAERGGGETQYF
-	TRBV5-1	once	TRBJ2-7	TGCGCCAGCAGCTGGGGGACTCCCCCTGCCAACGAGCAGTACTTC	CASSWGTPPANEQYF
-	TRBV6-5	-	TRBJ2-2	TGTGCCAGCAGATCAGGACTATCTGGCACCGGGGAGCTGTTTTTT	CASRSGLSGTGELFF
TRBD1	TRBV7-9	-	TRBJ1-5	TGTGCCAGCAGCCTGACAGGGGATAGCAATCAGCCCCAGCATTTT	CASSLTGDSNQPQHF
TRBD1	TRBV23-1	-	TRBJ1-6	TGCGCCATTCCGACAGGGTGGAGTTCACCCCTCCACTTT	CAIPTGWSSPLHF
-	TRBV7-2	-	TRBJ1-5	TGTGCCAGCAGCTTACTACAGTTCAATCAGCCCCAGCATTTT	CASSLLQFNQPQHF
-	TRBV7-2	-	TRBJ2-2	TGTGCCAGCAGCAATGGTCGAAGGGGGGGGGAGCTGTTTTTT	CASSNGRRGGELFF
-	TRBV7-2	few	TRBJ2-5	TGTGCCAGCAGCTGGGGTAGCCTAAGGGGGCAAGAGACCCAGTACTTC	CASSWGSLRGQETQYF
TRBD2	TRBV28	-	TRBJ2-5	TGTGCCAGCAGTTTGTCTGTGGGTCGGGGGGGCAAAGAGACCCAGTACTTC	CASSLSVGRGGKETQYF
TRBD1	TRBV19	-	TRBJ1-1	TGTGCCAGTAGTACTGACAGGGGATATACCAACACTGAAGCTTTCTTT	CASSTDRGYTNTEAFF
TRBD1	TRBV6-5	once	TRBJ1-4	TGTGCCAGCAGTCCACAGGGGGCAACTAATGAAAAACTGTTTTTT	CASSPQGATNEKLFF
-	TRBV11-2	-	TRBJ2-3	TGTGCCAGCAGCTTAGTTTCGGGGTACCTCACAGATACGCAGTATTTT	CASSLVSGYLTDTQYF
-	TRBV10-3	once	TRBJ2-5	TGTGCCATCAGTGAGTCGACACGGGAGACCCAGTACTTC	CAISESTRETQYF
-	TRBV6-5	-	TRBJ1-6	TGTGCCAGCAGTTCTAAATCGGGACACTCGGATCTACCCCTCCACTTT	CASSSKSGHSDLPLHF
-	TRBV27	few	TRBJ1-1	TGTGCCAGCAGTTTATCGCGCGGGCCATCGATGAACACTGAAGCTTTCTTT	CASSLSRGPSMNTEAFF
-	TRBV5-6	-	TRBJ1-2	TGTGCCAGCAGCTTGGCCCCTGATTGGGGAGACTATGGCTACACCTTC	CASSLAPDWGDYGYTF
TRBD1	TRBV27	-	TRBJ2-7	TGTGCCACCCGAAAAATTACAGGGGGCGAGCAGTACTTC	CATRKITGGEQYF
TRBD1	TRBV30	-	TRBJ2-5	TGTGCCTGGAGCACAACAGGGGGCCAAGAGACCCAGTACTTC	CAWSTTGGQETQYF
-	TRBV19	-	TRBJ2-2	TGTGCCAGTAGCCGGGGGACCGGGGAGCTGTTTTTT	CASSRGTGELFF
-	TRBV6-5	-	TRBJ1-1	TGTGCCAGCAGTTACCGGGGGACGAACACTGAAGCTTTCTTT	CASSYRGTNTEAFF
-	TRBV2	-	TRBJ2-2	TGTGCCAGCAGTGGCCTCACTAGCTCTCCCGGGGAGCTGTTTTTT	CASSGLTSSPGELFF
TRBD1	TRBV19	-	TRBJ2-5	TGTGCCAGTAGTCGGACAGGGGGCGGAGAGACCCAGTACTTC	CASSRTGGGETQYF
-	TRBV6-1	-	TRBJ1-5	TGTGCCAGCAGTGAAAGGTTTGGAGTGGGTGCAACTCAGCCCCAGCATTTT	CASSERFGVGATQPQHF
-	TRBV4-2	-	TRBJ1-6	TGTGCCAGCAGCCAAAACCGACTGGATTCACCCCTCCACTTT	CASSQNRLDSPLHF